The following is a T cell receptor (beta chain) sequence with its context. What it binds is not known. This specimen comes from a study of T cell responses to AZD1222 COVID-19 vaccine. Notes on the study in general: Nearly half of spike-specific TCRs reportedly target unmutated variant regions. Sampling captured repertoires only after the peak T cell response. At 160-218 and 743-854, vaccine-associated CD4 TCRs were dominant, and they spanned spike.

CDR1 and CDR2 (germline): KGHDR, SFDVKD. The V gene lost 6 bases and the J gene lost 6 bases, with 19 bases spanning the gap. The CDR3 has 16 residues. Some clones are missing from TCRdb's copy, which holds only in-frame ones; the method was immunoSEQ multiplex PCR. The sample yields about 120,000 clones, about 93% seen once. Sequenced here: peripheral blood, sampled 28 days after the second dose of the MenACWY control vaccine. V and J are TRBV24-1 and TRBJ2-2; maybe TRBD1 (5 bases). The clonotype was recovered from an adult who received the MenACWY meningococcal vaccine as a control. This chain's CDR3 is CATSRGRVLEAGELFF. In DNA form, the CDR3 reads TGTGCCACCAGTAGGGGCCGGGTCCTCGAAGCCGGGGAGCTGTTTTTT.